The 10 T cell receptor beta chains listed next were all sequenced from one sample in a study of blood T cell repertoires in COVID-19. TCRdb's table, derived via immunoSEQ multiplex PCR, lists solely in-frame clones and lacks some. In the table there are over 200,000 clones, 88% of which are singletons. The source material was PBMCs or T cells enriched from blood (not recorded which). These receptors originate from a woman younger than 45 who had been exposed to COVID-19.

CDR3 sequence: CASSPWMGKGTYEQYF. The DNA of the CDR3 is TGCGCCAGCAGCCCGTGGATGGGGAAGGGGACCTACGAGCAGTACTTC. V usage is TRBV5-1 and J usage is TRBJ2-7; D might be TRBD1 (5 bases). The CDR3 runs to 16 residues. Trimming removed 4 bases from V and 2 bases from J, with 19 bases in between. Germline loops: CDR1 SGHRS, CDR2 YFSETQ.

This clone showed up just once. The chain combines TRBV13 with TRBJ1-1; no clear D gene. The V end lost 0 bases, the J end lost 8 bases, and 4 bases lay between the germline ends. The CDR3 has 11 amino acids. Per germline, CDR1 PRHDT and CDR2 FYEKMQ (reference sequence). The CDR3 spells CASSLGTEAFF. The CDR3 DNA follows: TGTGCCAGCAGCTTAGGGACAGAAGCTTTCTTT.

The V and J genes are TRBV19 and TRBJ1-1; 8 bases agree with TRBD1. From germline, CDR1 is LNHDA and CDR2 SQIVND (reference sequence). The V segment lost 6 bases and the J segment 7 bases; nucleotides outside the gene matches: 4. This CDR3 spans 12 amino acids. This CDR3 reads CASSETGVEAFF. CDR3 coding DNA: TGTGCCAGTAGCGAGACAGGGGTTGAAGCTTTCTTT.

This clone occurred a few times. The chain combines TRBV3-1 (or the pseudogene TRBV3-2) with TRBJ1-3; no definite D call. From germline, CDR1 is LGHDT and CDR2 YNNKEL (reference sequence). The CDR3 extends over 16 amino acids. The V end was cut by 3 bases, the J end by 0 bases, with 12 bases between. The DNA of the CDR3 is TGTGCCAGCAGCCAGTTTGGCAGTCACTCTGGAAACACCATATATTTT. It yields the protein CASSQFGSHSGNTIYF.

V and J are TRBV6-6 and TRBJ1-1; D call uncertain. The V gene lost 2 bases and the J gene lost 3 bases, with 13 bases spanning the gap. Germline values: CDR1 MNHNY, CDR2 SVGAGI (reference sequence). This CDR3 spans 15 amino acids. The CDR3 reads CASSYEAARHTEAFF. The CDR3 DNA is TGTGCCAGCAGTTACGAGGCAGCAAGACACACTGAAGCTTTCTTT.

This chain connects TRBV30 to TRBJ1-2; the D is unclear. The CDR3 contains 14 residues. Germline values: CDR1 GTSNPN, CDR2 SVGIG (reference sequence). With 1 base removed from V and 0 bases from J, the gap between germline ends came to 9 bases. DNA of the CDR3: TGTGCCTGGAGTGGGGCCGCGCCTAACTATGGCTACACCTTC. Translating gives CAWSGAAPNYGYTF.

The chain joins TRBV30 to TRBJ2-1, with 9 bases identical to TRBD2. The germline V gene has CDR1 GTSNPN and CDR2 SVGIG (reference sequence). V dropped 0 bases and J dropped 10; count of bases not matched to a gene: 10. This CDR3 spans 15 amino acids. The CDR3 DNA sequence: TGTGCCTGGAGTGTAAATGCGGGAGGGCTAGGCGAGCAGTTCTTC. Its translation is CAWSVNAGGLGEQFF. The whole variable domain, filled in from reference TRBV30 and TRBJ2-1, reads SQTIHQWPATLVQPVGSPLSLECTVEGTSNPNLYWYRQAAGRGLQLLFYSVGIGQISSEVPQNLSASRPQDRQFILSSKKLLLSDSGFYLCAWSVNAGGLGEQFFGPGTRLTVL.

This clone was seen a single time. The gene calls are TRBV11-2 and TRBJ2-7; TRBD2 aligns across 9 bases. The CDR3 spans 14 residues. Per the germline V gene, CDR1 is SGHAT and CDR2 is FQNNGV. J gave up 5 bases and V 1 base, and 3 bases lay outside the gene matches. Written as DNA, the CDR3 is TGTGCCAGCAGCTTAGGGACTAGCGTCCACGAGCAGTACTTC. Translated, it gives CASSLGTSVHEQYF.

The V and J genes are TRBV11-2 and TRBJ2-2, with D unresolved. CDR1 is SGHAT, CDR2 FQNNGV, per germline. This CDR3 is 13 amino acids long. V lost 5 bases, J lost 4 bases, and 8 bases lay in between. CDR3 bases: TGTGCCAGCAGCAGCACCATCACCGGGGAGCTGTTTTTT. This sequence encodes CASSSTITGELFF.

The V and J genes are TRBV3-1 (or the pseudogene TRBV3-2) and TRBJ2-5, with a tentative D call TRBD2 (5 bases). The V end was cut by 0 bases, the J end by 5 bases, with 13 bases between. Germline V gene sequence: CDR1 LGHDT, CDR2 YNNKEL (reference sequence). The CDR3 contains 15 residues. The CDR3 loop is CASSQDLETGETQYF. CDR3 in DNA: TGTGCCAGCAGCCAAGATCTGGAGACGGGGGAGACCCAGTACTTC.